Listed below are T cell receptor beta chains from one sample, sequenced in a study of T cell responses to AZD1222 COVID-19 vaccine. This table comes from immunoSEQ multiplex PCR, and its TCRdb copy is limited to in-frame clones, with some not included. The sample carries about 29,000 clones, over 90% recorded once. This specimen consisted of peripheral blood, obtained on day 0 of AZD1222 vaccination. These receptors were collected from an adult in good health. Both conserved end residues are part of each CDR3. A D gene is named only where the DNA matches it firmly. Clone size is given for some rows only: seen once, a few or many times, or a class if the clone is expanded.

>TRBV5-5|-|TRBJ1-5|-
CASMLDGGSYQPQHF
TGTGCCAGCATGCTTGATGGTGGGTCCTATCAGCCCCAGCATTTT
>TRBV30|-|TRBJ1-5|-
CAWSRNGDQPQHF
TGTGCCTGGAGCAGGAACGGCGATCAGCCCCAGCATTTT
>TRBV6-2/TRBV6-3|-|TRBJ2-7|-
CASSYLGTGSYEQYF
TGTGCCAGCAGTTATCTTGGGACGGGCTCCTACGAGCAGTACTTC
>TRBV5-3|-|TRBJ1-2|-
CARSGGTPYGYTF
TGTGCCAGAAGCGGTGGGACCCCCTATGGCTACACCTTC
>TRBV6-5|-|TRBJ2-7|TRBD2
CASSYRTSGTYEQYF
TGTGCCAGCAGTTACAGGACTAGCGGCACCTACGAGCAGTACTTC
>TRBV20-1|-|TRBJ1-6|-
CSAPLGALHF
TGCAGTGCCCCTCTTGGGGCCCTCCACTTT
>TRBV28|-|TRBJ2-7|-
CASTSSWVNYEQYF
TGTGCCAGCACCTCGTCGTGGGTTAACTACGAGCAGTACTTC
>TRBV7-2|-|TRBJ2-7|TRBD2
CASSTTGLAGGLGEQYF
TGTGCCAGCAGCACGACGGGACTAGCGGGAGGGCTAGGCGAGCAGTACTTC
>TRBV27|-|TRBJ2-2|TRBD1
CASSMLTTGPSTGELFF
TGTGCCAGCAGTATGCTAACGACAGGGCCGAGCACCGGGGAGCTGTTTTTT
>TRBV11-2|-|TRBJ1-6|-
CASSLDQGPLYNSPLHF
TGTGCCAGCAGCTTAGATCAGGGTCCTCTCTATAATTCACCCCTCCACTTT
>TRBV5-6|-|TRBJ2-7|-
CASSQLENEQYF
TGTGCCAGCAGCCAACTAGAGAACGAGCAGTACTTC
>TRBV4-3|-|TRBJ1-3|-
CASSQGGSSGNTIYF
TGCGCCAGCAGCCAAGGAGGCTCCTCTGGAAACACCATATATTTT
>TRBV3-1/TRBV3-2|-|TRBJ2-1|-
CASSQDRDSTFF
TGTGCCAGCAGCCAGGACCGGGACTCTACGTTCTTC
>TRBV13|-|TRBJ1-6|-
CASSLNLGKNSPLHF
TGTGCCAGCAGCTTAAATCTGGGAAAAAATTCACCCCTCCACTTT
>TRBV16|once|TRBJ2-1|-
CASSVTVGKDEQFF
TGTGCCAGCAGCGTCACCGTCGGAAAGGATGAGCAGTTCTTC
>TRBV3-1/TRBV3-2|-|TRBJ1-1|-
CASSQDQPGIAEAFF
TGTGCCAGCAGCCAAGATCAGCCAGGGATCGCGGAAGCTTTCTTT
>TRBV11-2|-|TRBJ1-5|-
CASSSPVPGPQHF
TGTGCCAGCAGTTCACCGGTGCCCGGGCCCCAGCATTTT
>TRBV5-5|-|TRBJ1-1|-
CASSLSYRDDTEAFF
TGTGCCAGCAGCTTGAGTTACAGGGACGACACTGAAGCTTTCTTT
>TRBV19|-|TRBJ1-1|-
CASSDRLNTEAFF
TGTGCCAGTAGTGACAGGCTAAACACTGAAGCTTTCTTT
>TRBV7-9|-|TRBJ2-3|-
CASSLGSSTDTQYF
TGTGCCAGCAGCTTAGGGAGTAGCACAGATACGCAGTATTTT
>TRBV10-2|-|TRBJ2-4|TRBD1
CASSAWTGEAKNIQYF
TGCGCCAGCAGTGCTTGGACAGGGGAGGCCAAAAACATTCAGTACTTC
>TRBV6-1|-|TRBJ1-2|-
CASSDPGLAGYTF
TGTGCCAGCAGTGATCCAGGGCTGGCCGGCTACACCTTC
>TRBV4-1|-|TRBJ2-7|-
CASSQVPGPSYEQYF
TGCGCCAGCAGCCAAGTCCCCGGCCCCTCCTACGAGCAGTACTTC
>TRBV5-6|-|TRBJ2-7|-
CASSLRSKGRQGYEQYF
TGTGCCAGCAGCTTGCGTTCCAAGGGCCGCCAAGGGTACGAGCAGTACTTC
>TRBV19|few|TRBJ2-1|-
CATRGTGTGYNEQFF
TGTGCCACCAGGGGTACAGGGACGGGGTACAATGAGCAGTTCTTC
>TRBV5-1|once|TRBJ2-1|-
CASSSRRELFSYNEQFF
TGCGCCAGCAGCTCCCGCCGGGAGCTATTCTCCTACAATGAGCAGTTCTTC
>TRBV18|-|TRBJ2-3|TRBD2
CASSRSSGSTDTQYF
TGTGCCAGCTCGCGAAGTAGCGGGAGTACAGATACGCAGTATTTT
>TRBV18|-|TRBJ1-5|TRBD1
CASSPGTVQPQHF
TGTGCCAGCTCACCGGGGACAGTTCAGCCCCAGCATTTT
>TRBV29-1|-|TRBJ1-1|-
CSVGQGGAEAFF
TGCAGCGTTGGTCAGGGAGGAGCTGAAGCTTTCTTT
>TRBV5-1|-|TRBJ1-1|-
CASSLEGPAEAFF
TGCGCCAGCAGCTTGGAAGGGCCGGCTGAAGCTTTCTTT
>TRBV6-5|-|TRBJ2-1|TRBD2
CASSRTSRDEQFF
TGTGCCAGCAGTAGGACTAGCCGGGATGAGCAGTTCTTC
>TRBV15|-|TRBJ2-3|TRBD2
CATSSRAGTSGGSLDTQYF
TGTGCCACCAGCTCCCGGGCCGGGACTAGCGGGGGGTCGTTAGATACGCAGTATTTT
>TRBV18|-|TRBJ1-1|TRBD1
CASSSGTGVKNTEAFF
TGTGCCAGCTCATCCGGGACAGGGGTGAAGAACACTGAAGCTTTCTTT
>TRBV21-1|-|TRBJ1-2|-
CASSNNASYYGYTF
TGTGCCAGCAGCAATAACGCCTCCTACTATGGCTACACCTTC
>TRBV18|-|TRBJ2-1|-
CASSPQQTYNEQFF
TGTGCCAGCTCACCACAACAGACCTACAATGAGCAGTTCTTC
>TRBV7-9|once|TRBJ2-7|-
CASSLEVGSYEQYF
TGTGCCAGCAGCTTAGAAGTAGGTAGCTACGAGCAGTACTTC
>TRBV10-3|-|TRBJ1-5|-
CAISESSPQPQHF
TGTGCCATCAGTGAGTCGAGTCCTCAGCCCCAGCATTTT
>TRBV28|-|TRBJ1-1|-
CASSPIQITEAFF
TGTGCCAGCAGTCCCATACAGATCACTGAAGCTTTCTTT
>TRBV10-2|-|TRBJ1-5|-
CASSDRDQPQHF
TGCGCCAGCAGTGACCGAGATCAGCCCCAGCATTTT